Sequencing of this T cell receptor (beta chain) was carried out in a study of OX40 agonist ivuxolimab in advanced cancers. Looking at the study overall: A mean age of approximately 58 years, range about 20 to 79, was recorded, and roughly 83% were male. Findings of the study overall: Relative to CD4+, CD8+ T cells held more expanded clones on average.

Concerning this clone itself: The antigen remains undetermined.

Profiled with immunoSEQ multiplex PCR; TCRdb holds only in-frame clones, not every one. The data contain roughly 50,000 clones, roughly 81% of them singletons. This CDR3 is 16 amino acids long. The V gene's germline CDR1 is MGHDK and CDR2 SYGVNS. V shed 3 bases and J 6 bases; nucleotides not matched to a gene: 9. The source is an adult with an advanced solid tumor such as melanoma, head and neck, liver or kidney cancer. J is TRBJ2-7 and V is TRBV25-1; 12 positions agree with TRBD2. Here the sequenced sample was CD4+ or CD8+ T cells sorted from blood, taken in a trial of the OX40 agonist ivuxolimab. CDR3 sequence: CASSDSSGRARGEQYF. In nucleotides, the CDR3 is TGTGCCAGCAGTGATTCTAGCGGGAGGGCGAGAGGCGAGCAGTACTTC.